This TCR beta chain was documented in a study of OX40 agonist ivuxolimab in advanced cancers. J lost 2 bases, V lost 4 bases, and 8 bases had no gene match. This CDR3 has 15 amino acids. In germline, CDR1 is MGHRA, CDR2 YSYEKL. TCRdb keeps only in-frame clones here, not all; method: immunoSEQ multiplex PCR. Among around 98,000 clones listed, around 88% were seen once. The chain links TRBV4-1 to TRBJ2-7; 7 nucleotides align to TRBD1. This clonotype originated in an adult with an advanced solid tumor such as melanoma, head and neck, liver or kidney cancer. The input for sequencing was CD4+ or CD8+ T cells sorted from blood, taken in a trial of the OX40 agonist ivuxolimab. This CDR3 reads CASSLRDSLTYEQYF. The CDR3 DNA reads TGCGCCAGCAGCCTTCGGGACAGTTTAACCTACGAGCAGTACTTC.